One and the same sample provided the 13 T cell receptor beta chains below, sequenced in a study of T cells in Graves' hyperthyroidism and ophthalmopathy. The TCR beta CDR3 regions underwent amplification using RNA transcripts as the source. Researchers ran a first-round RT-PCR on the TCR CDR3 using the HTBI primer set. TCRdb itself ran the multiplex PCR reads through MiXCR, one entry per CDR3 protein. The sample includes 640,000 or so distinct CDR3 sequences, around 14% of them seen just once. Sequencing used blood. The receptors stem from a young woman with Graves' ophthalmopathy.

The V gene is TRBV15, the J gene TRBJ2-3; the match to TRBD1 covers 7 bases. Germline CDR1 is LNHNV and CDR2 is YYDKDF (reference sequence). The CDR3 is 14 amino acids. V lost 3 bases to trimming and J lost 3 bases; unmatched junction nucleotides: 3. CDR3 bases: TGTGCCACCAGCAGGACAGGGTGGACAGATACGCAGTATTTT. Residues: CATSRTGWTDTQYF.

The chain links TRBV9 to TRBJ1-1, with D possibly matching TRBD1 (5 bases). CDR1 and CDR2 (germline): SGDLS, YYNGEE. V lost 4 bases to trimming and J lost 4 bases, with 23 bases between them. The CDR3 is made up of 17 amino acids. The CDR3 DNA sequence: TGTGCCAGCAGCCCCCCGTTGACGGGGGTGGTCAGCACTGAAGCTTTCTTT. Protein product: CASSPPLTGVVSTEAFF.

This clonotype was counted at least ten times. The chain is built from TRBV20-1 and TRBJ2-1, with D possibly called TRBD1 or TRBD2 (7 bases each). V was clipped by 0 bases and J by 6 bases, with 15 bases between them. There are 15 residues in the CDR3. Germline V gene data show CDR1 as DFQATT and CDR2 as SNEGSKA (reference sequence). Here the CDR3 DNA reads TGCAGTGCTAGAGAGGTCAGGGGGGGTCTCAATGAGCAGTTCTTC. This codes for CSAREVRGGLNEQFF.

As for this clonotype: This sequence may be a read error, since a much larger clone differs from it by one base. This CDR3 reads CASSEESRIIDTQYF. CDR3 nucleotides: TGTGCCAGCAGTGAAGAGTCCCGCATCATAGATACGCAGTATTTT. The gene calls are TRBV2 and TRBJ2-3; D remains unclear. Per the germline V gene, CDR1 is SNHLY and CDR2 is FYNNEI. V was clipped by 1 base and J by 5 bases, with 13 bases between them. The CDR3 extends over 15 amino acids.

In its sample, this clonotype was seen once. The chain uses TRBV24-1 and TRBJ2-1; 8 bases fit TRBD2. Looked up from germline, CDR1 is KGHDR and CDR2 is SFDVKD. The CDR3 has 21 amino acids. J gave up 0 bases and V 0 bases, and 15 bases lay outside the gene matches. The CDR3 DNA reads as TGTGCCACCAGTGATTTGCCGGGACTAGGACCTCGGGAGAGCTCCTACAATGAGCAGTTCTTC. This translates into CATSDLPGLGPRESSYNEQFF.

This clonotype came up many times. The chain carries TRBV30 and TRBJ2-3, with D hard to call. V was pared by 0 bases and J by 3 bases, with 16 bases between. This CDR3 comprises 16 residues. The germline CDR1 and CDR2 sequences are GTSNPN and SVGIG (reference sequence). The CDR3 reads CAWSVKTLANTDTQYF. The CDR3 nucleotides are TGTGCCTGGAGTGTAAAAACTCTTGCGAATACAGATACGCAGTATTTT.

This clonotype came up many times. V gene TRBV18 combines with J gene TRBJ2-3, with D possibly TRBD1 on 6 matching bases. The CDR3 has 14 residues. The V end lost 8 bases, the J end lost 3 bases, and 15 bases lay between the germline ends. The germline CDR1 and CDR2 sequences are KGHSH and LQKENI. The CDR3 region has the DNA TGTGCCAGCAGTCCCCTAGGGGGTACAGATACGCAGTATTTT. This codes for CASSPLGGTDTQYF.

The chain uses TRBV9 and TRBJ2-1, with D possibly being TRBD1 (5 bases). The CDR3 spans 13 residues. V dropped 0 bases and J dropped 7 bases, with 8 bases sitting between them. Per the germline V gene, CDR1 is SGDLS and CDR2 is YYNGEE. This CDR3 reads CASSVAGLNEQFF. CDR3 DNA: TGTGCCAGCAGCGTAGCAGGGCTTAATGAGCAGTTCTTC.

This clonotype has ten or more counts. This chain connects TRBV12-3 or TRBV12-4 to TRBJ1-2, with a possible D match to TRBD1 (6 bases). The CDR3 is 16 residues long. The V and J ends lost 1 base and 6 bases respectively, with 18 bases between them. The CDR3 DNA sequence: TGTGCCAGCAGTTTAGATCGGGCAGGGGAGGGGCATGGCTACACCTTC. Encoded protein: CASSLDRAGEGHGYTF.

This clonotype was counted ten times or more. The chain combines TRBV2 with TRBJ2-5, with 7 bases aligning to TRBD1. The ends lost 8 bases at V and 5 bases at J; junction bases unmatched: 11. The CDR3 runs 14 residues. CDR1 and CDR2 from the germline V gene are SNHLY and FYNNEI. The CDR3 loop is CASLERGRGETQYF. CDR3 bases: TGTGCCAGCCTCGAAAGGGGGCGAGGGGAGACCCAGTACTTC.

This clonotype was recorded many times. The J gene is TRBJ2-2, the V gene TRBV11-2; D is possibly TRBD2 (6 bases). Trimming left V 1 base short and J 6 bases short, with 18 bases between. Germline V CDR1 and CDR2: SGHAT, FQNNGV. The length of the CDR3 is 17 residues. CDR3 protein: CASSLGRGGLRPGELFF. In DNA form, the CDR3 reads TGTGCCAGCAGCTTAGGGCGGGGCGGGTTACGTCCCGGGGAGCTGTTTTTT.

This clonotype has a count of ten or more. The CDR3, as DNA: TGTGCCAGCAGTTACGCAGGCGGACGTGGAAACACCATATATTTT. Residues: CASSYAGGRGNTIYF. The rearrangement links TRBV27 to TRBJ1-3; D is unclear. Between the trimmed V and J ends, which lost 4 bases and 3 bases, there was a span of 13 bases. CDR1 is MNHEY and CDR2 is SMNVEV in the germline V gene (reference sequence). This CDR3 region has 15 residues.

In this sample, this clonotype turned up many times. This chain connects TRBV7-2 to TRBJ2-3, with unresolved D. There are 15 residues in the CDR3. Germline CDR1 is SGHTA and CDR2 is FQGNSA. V lost 5 bases to trimming and J lost 2 bases, with 14 bases between them. The CDR3 reads CASSPGQMLTDTQYF. DNA of the CDR3: TGTGCCAGCAGCCCCGGCCAGATGCTCACAGATACGCAGTATTTT. Drawing the rest from reference TRBV7-2 and TRBJ2-3, the complete variable domain is GAGVSQSPSNKVTEKGKDVELRCDPISGHTALYWYRQSLGQGLEFLIYFQGNSAPDKSGLPSDRFSAERTGGSVSTLTIQRTQQEDSAVYLCASSPGQMLTDTQYFGPGTRLTVL.